Below, one T cell receptor beta chain is given with its context. What it binds is unknown. Each cell subset's genomic DNA was divided evenly among several immunoSEQ plates. Repertoires were generated with immunoSEQ multiplex PCR, while TCRdb's copy carries only in-frame clones and drops some. The sample consists of 2,500,000 or so clones, around 90% of them appearing once. These data originate in a study of shared clonotypes between healthy human individuals. From CD4+ cells came CD45RA+ naive and CD45RA-negative memory subsets. Study-wide findings and caveats: The low donor count limited represented genetic and exposure-history diversity.

The receptor comes from a man between 18 and 29 years old in good health. The sample taken for sequencing was naive CD4+ T cells sorted from blood. Subset noted: CD45RA+ positively selected.

CDR3 in DNA: TGTGCCAGCAGTGAAATCGCATCTAGCACAGATACGCAGTATTTT. This sequence encodes CASSEIASSTDTQYF. The rearrangement joins TRBV6-1 to TRBJ2-3; D unresolved. The ends were cut back, 2 bases at V and 0 bases at J, with 9 bases in the middle. The CDR3 spans 15 residues. The germline CDR1 and CDR2 sequences are MNHNS and SASEGT.